This is a list of T cell receptor beta chains from one sample in a study of cytomegalovirus exposure and HLA in healthy donors. Some clones are missing from TCRdb's copy, which holds only in-frame ones; the method was immunoSEQ multiplex PCR. The sample consists of some 180,000 clones, about 9% of them appearing once. Sequences were obtained from PBMCs. The receptors were gathered from a woman in her twenties or thirties in good health and CMV-seropositive. Both conserved end residues are part of each CDR3. The order of the fields is clone size, J gene, CDR3 length, V gene, D gene, CDR3 DNA, CDR3 protein. The D gene is left open where the match is weak. Some rows mark clone size as missing; the rest say once, few, many or name a class of expanded clone.

clone size: NA
J gene: TRBJ1-2
CDR3 length: 19
V gene: TRBV30
D gene: TRBD1
CDR3 DNA: TGTGCCTGGAGTGTATCGAGGGGGACAGTCCGTCCAGGGGGAAGAGGCTACACCTTC
CDR3 protein: CAWSVSRGTVRPGGRGYTF

clone size: few
J gene: TRBJ2-5
CDR3 length: 14
V gene: TRBV2
D gene: NA
CDR3 DNA: TGTGCCAGCAGTGACGGTGGACAGAAAGAGACCCAGTACTTC
CDR3 protein: CASSDGGQKETQYF

clone size: few
J gene: TRBJ1-5
CDR3 length: 14
V gene: TRBV2
D gene: NA
CDR3 DNA: TGTGCCAGCAGTGAAGCGCTAAGCAATCAGCCCCAGCATTTT
CDR3 protein: CASSEALSNQPQHF

clone size: NA
J gene: TRBJ1-1
CDR3 length: 13
V gene: TRBV25-1
D gene: TRBD1
CDR3 DNA: TGTGCCAGCGAGACAGGGTTGGGCACTGAAGCTTTCTTT
CDR3 protein: CASETGLGTEAFF

clone size: few
J gene: TRBJ2-7
CDR3 length: 15
V gene: TRBV4-1
D gene: TRBD2
CDR3 DNA: TGCGCCAGCAGCCAAGGAGGGACTAGCGGGAGATTAACGAACTTC
CDR3 protein: CASSQGGTSGRLTNF

clone size: NA
J gene: TRBJ1-3
CDR3 length: 15
V gene: TRBV7-2
D gene: NA
CDR3 DNA: TGTGCCAGCAGCTTTGACAGTCGCTCTGGAAACACCATATATTTT
CDR3 protein: CASSFDSRSGNTIYF

clone size: NA
J gene: TRBJ2-3
CDR3 length: 16
V gene: TRBV6-4
D gene: TRBD1
CDR3 DNA: TGTGCCAGCAGTGACTCAGAGACAGGGGGCACAGATACGCAGTATTTT
CDR3 protein: CASSDSETGGTDTQYF

clone size: NA
J gene: TRBJ1-4
CDR3 length: 14
V gene: TRBV6-6
D gene: NA
CDR3 DNA: TGTGCCAGCAGAACCCTTGTCAGCGGGGAAAAACTGTTTTTT
CDR3 protein: CASRTLVSGEKLFF

clone size: few
J gene: TRBJ2-7
CDR3 length: 13
V gene: TRBV30
D gene: TRBD2
CDR3 DNA: TGTGCCTGGAGTAGGGGACTAGCCTACGAGCAGTACTTC
CDR3 protein: CAWSRGLAYEQYF

clone size: few
J gene: TRBJ1-2
CDR3 length: 14
V gene: TRBV9
D gene: TRBD1
CDR3 DNA: TGTGCCAGCAGCCCCCTCCAGGGGGACTATGGCTACACCTTC
CDR3 protein: CASSPLQGDYGYTF

clone size: few
J gene: TRBJ2-6
CDR3 length: 14
V gene: TRBV25-1
D gene: NA
CDR3 DNA: TGTGCCAGCAGTGGATCCGCGGGGGCCAACGTCCTGACTTTC
CDR3 protein: CASSGSAGANVLTF

clone size: NA
J gene: TRBJ2-7
CDR3 length: 14
V gene: TRBV10-3
D gene: NA
CDR3 DNA: TGTGCCATTCAACCGGGCCCCGGAGGGAACGAGCAGTACTTC
CDR3 protein: CAIQPGPGGNEQYF

clone size: NA
J gene: TRBJ2-6
CDR3 length: 15
V gene: TRBV19
D gene: TRBD1
CDR3 DNA: TGTGCCAGTACCAAGGACAGGGCCGGGGCCAACGTCCTGACTTTC
CDR3 protein: CASTKDRAGANVLTF

clone size: NA
J gene: TRBJ2-7
CDR3 length: 15
V gene: TRBV11-2
D gene: TRBD1
CDR3 DNA: TGTGCCAGCAGCTTAAGCGGCAGGGGGTCCTACGAGCAGTACTTC
CDR3 protein: CASSLSGRGSYEQYF

clone size: few
J gene: TRBJ2-5
CDR3 length: 13
V gene: TRBV29-1
D gene: NA
CDR3 DNA: TGCAGCGTTGTGGAGCAGTACCAAGAGACCCAGTACTTC
CDR3 protein: CSVVEQYQETQYF

clone size: NA
J gene: TRBJ1-2
CDR3 length: 14
V gene: TRBV4-1
D gene: NA
CDR3 DNA: TGCGCCAGCAGCCAAAGTACAGTGTTCTATGGCTACACCTTC
CDR3 protein: CASSQSTVFYGYTF

clone size: few
J gene: TRBJ2-7
CDR3 length: 13
V gene: TRBV7-9
D gene: NA
CDR3 DNA: TGTGCCAGCAGCTTTCGACAGAACTACGAGCAGTACTTC
CDR3 protein: CASSFRQNYEQYF